This TCR beta chain was obtained from a study of blood T cell repertoires in COVID-19. The overall study: Acute and convalescent COVID-19 samples came from the United States, Italy and Spain.

Source study methods: It was from reference gene primer amplification that nucleated cell counts were estimated. Produced via immunoSEQ multiplex PCR; TCRdb's table is partial and in-frame only. V and J calls and clone size are copied from that table; D and trimming were computed from the DNA. Here the sample spans roughly 190,000 clones, 87% being singletons. Participant ages covered about 18 to 89 years across 24 US areas. Cohort 3 recovered donors had two negative PCRs, clearance, or symptom resolution. CDR3 length equals 13 residues. V was clipped by 9 bases and J by 1 base; unmatched bases: 0. CDR1 is KGHDR, CDR2 SFDVKD, per germline.

J is TRBJ2-2 and V is TRBV24-1; 8 positions match TRBD2. The TCR comes from a woman aged 30 to 39 who had recovered from COVID-19. Sequenced sample: PBMCs or T cells enriched from blood (not recorded which). The CDR3 is CATAGGNTGELFF. CDR3 DNA: TGTGCCACCGCGGGAGGGAACACCGGGGAGCTGTTTTTT.